These T cell receptor beta chains were read from a single sample in a study of blood T cell repertoires in COVID-19. Libraries were prepared by immunoSEQ multiplex PCR; TCRdb keeps only in-frame clonotypes and omits some of them. Here the sample spans over 150,000 clones, roughly nine tenths being singletons. Sequencing was carried out using peripheral blood. All receptors derive from a man aged 30 to 45 with acute or convalescent COVID-19. Both conserved end residues are part of each CDR3. D genes are given only for firm matches. Clone size appears in some rows only: once, few, many, or a class for an expanded clone.

j_gene,abundance,v_gene,d_gene,CDR3aa,CDR3nt
TRBJ1-6,.,TRBV2,.,CASGRGFSYNSPLHF,TGTGCCAGCGGGCGGGGTTTCTCCTATAATTCACCCCTCCACTTT
TRBJ1-6,.,TRBV30,.,CAWSVAGSNSPLHF,TGTGCCTGGAGTGTGGCGGGTTCGAATTCACCCCTCCACTTT
TRBJ2-3,.,TRBV28,.,CASSFRAPLNTQYF,TGTGCCAGCAGTTTCCGAGCTCCCCTTAATACGCAGTATTTT
TRBJ2-1,.,TRBV5-1,.,CASSLVRRDKELYNEQFF,TGCGCCAGCAGCTTGGTCCGGCGGGATAAGGAGCTCTACAATGAGCAGTTCTTC
TRBJ1-1,.,TRBV11-1,TRBD1,CASSLPSTGRTEAFF,TGTGCCAGCAGCTTACCGTCGACAGGGAGGACTGAAGCTTTCTTT
TRBJ2-7,.,TRBV5-1,.,CASSLGTEQYF,TGCGCCAGCAGCCTCGGGACTGAGCAGTACTTC
TRBJ2-7,few,TRBV9,TRBD1,CASSLRTGGTYEQYF,TGTGCCAGCAGCTTACGGACAGGGGGGACCTACGAGCAGTACTTC
TRBJ2-7,.,TRBV2,TRBD1,CASSRDRGQRNEQYF,TGTGCCAGCAGCCGGGACAGGGGGCAAAGGAACGAGCAGTACTTC
TRBJ1-4,.,TRBV19,.,CASSILLREKLFF,TGTGCCAGTAGTATTCTCTTGAGGGAAAAACTGTTTTTT
TRBJ1-2,.,TRBV5-1,TRBD1,CASSWGQGATYGYTF,TGCGCCAGCAGCTGGGGACAGGGGGCTACCTATGGCTACACCTTC
TRBJ2-5,.,TRBV5-6,.,CASSLLAGAQETQYF,TGTGCCAGCAGCTTGTTGGCGGGGGCTCAAGAGACCCAGTACTTC
TRBJ2-1,once,TRBV24-1,.,CATSAWRDRDEQFF,TGTGCCACCAGTGCGTGGCGGGATAGGGATGAGCAGTTCTTC
TRBJ1-4,.,TRBV5-5,.,CASSLTTVGGKLFF,TGTGCCAGCAGCCTGACAACAGTAGGAGGAAAACTGTTTTTT
TRBJ2-7,few,TRBV7-9,.,CASSITGSYEQYF,TGTGCCAGCAGCATAACCGGGAGCTACGAGCAGTACTTC
TRBJ2-5,.,TRBV3-1/TRBV3-2,.,CASSPLRAGETQYF,TGTGCCAGCAGCCCACTGAGGGCCGGGGAGACCCAGTACTTC
TRBJ1-5,.,TRBV15,.,CATSRDQGGFGQPQHF,TGTGCCACCAGCAGAGACCAGGGAGGTTTTGGTCAGCCCCAGCATTTT
TRBJ1-5,.,TRBV11-2,.,CASSADRNQPQHF,TGTGCCAGCAGCGCTGACAGAAATCAGCCCCAGCATTTT
TRBJ2-7,.,TRBV5-6,.,CASTLQGYEQYF,TGTGCCAGCACCCTACAGGGCTACGAGCAGTACTTC
TRBJ2-5,.,TRBV18,.,CASSPTQETQYF,TGTGCCAGCTCACCTACTCAAGAGACCCAGTACTTC
TRBJ2-7,.,TRBV5-4,.,CASSLLTGSAEYEQYF,TGTGCCAGCAGCCTCTTAACGGGTTCTGCGGAGTACGAGCAGTACTTC
TRBJ2-5,.,TRBV5-1,TRBD1,CASSLLGEVGTGQETQYF,TGCGCCAGCAGCCTACTCGGGGAAGTGGGGACAGGGCAAGAGACCCAGTACTTC
TRBJ1-5,.,TRBV19,.,CASSAQGYSNQPQHF,TGTGCCAGTAGTGCGCAGGGATATAGCAATCAGCCCCAGCATTTT
TRBJ2-1,.,TRBV27,TRBD1,CASRQTGSMVNEQFF,TGTGCCAGCAGACAGACAGGGTCAATGGTCAATGAGCAGTTCTTC
TRBJ1-1,.,TRBV29-1,.,CSVEGRVNTEAFF,TGCAGCGTTGAAGGCAGGGTTAACACTGAAGCTTTCTTT
TRBJ1-1,.,TRBV9,.,CASSPRDGMNTEAFF,TGTGCCAGCAGCCCGCGGGACGGCATGAACACTGAAGCTTTCTTT